This entry lists 30 T cell receptor beta chains sequenced from one sample in a study of tumor-infiltrating lymphocytes in primary liver carcinoma. Without any cell sorting, roughly 20-33 mg of bulk tissue yielded co-extracted RNA and DNA. A constant-region primer primed TCR beta cDNA synthesis from 400 to 550 ng of total RNA. Nested multiplex PCR, run for three rounds with slightly modified ARM-PCR, yielded TCR beta libraries. The study ran its first two PCR rounds for roughly 10 cycles each, using TRBV1-TRBV30 forward primers and a C-beta reverse primer. Via MiXCR, TCRdb re-called the multiplex PCR reads, giving one row per CDR3 protein. The sample shows approximately 92,000 distinct CDR3 sequences, roughly 70% of them seen only once. The sequencing sample was made of tumor-adjacent normal liver tissue. Source of these receptors: a man aged 40-50 years with primary liver carcinoma and hepatitis B virus infection.

The genes are TRBV6-5 and TRBJ2-2; the D gene is possibly TRBD2 (6 bases). Trimming cost V 4 bases and J 5 bases, with 20 bases left between them. This CDR3 spans 17 amino acids. In germline, CDR1 is MNHEY, CDR2 SVGAGI. The CDR3 is CASSSCWRGRRTGELFF. The DNA for the CDR3 is TGTGCCAGCAGTTCCTGTTGGAGGGGACGTAGGACCGGGGAGCTGTTTTTT.

The V call is TRBV6-5, the J call TRBJ1-6; D not resolved. CDR1 MNHEY and CDR2 SVGAGI come from the germline V gene. The V end was cut by 4 bases, the J end by 12 bases, with 19 bases between. The CDR3 is 15 residues long. The chain's CDR3 is CASSSSPRTVLPLHF. CDR3 sequence (DNA): TGTGCCAGCAGTTCTAGTCCTCGGACTGTTTTACCCCTCCACTTT.

In its sample, this clonotype was seen a few times. A read error is possible here, since a much larger clone lies one base away. V and J are TRBV29-1 and TRBJ2-2; D gene unclear. V dropped 1 base and J dropped 0 bases, with 6 bases sitting between them. This CDR3 is 14 amino acids long. The germline V gene encodes CDR1 SQVTM and CDR2 ANQGSEA. This chain's CDR3 is CSVEVGANTGELFF. In DNA form, the CDR3 reads TGCAGCGTTGAAGTGGGTGCGAACACCGGGGAGCTGTTTTTT.

The rearrangement uses TRBV5-4 and TRBJ2-1; D is unresolved. This CDR3 region has 12 residues. CDR1 is SGHNT and CDR2 is YYREEE in the germline V gene (reference sequence). With 4 bases removed from V and 13 bases from J, the gap between germline ends came to 15 bases. The CDR3 reads CASSVGFDGQFF. Written as DNA, the CDR3 is TGTGCCAGCAGCGTAGGTTTCGATGGACAGTTCTTC.

The rearrangement uses TRBV7-3 and TRBJ2-1; 9 nucleotides agree with TRBD2. The trim removed 7 bases at V and 1 base at J, leaving 5 bases unmatched. Germline loops: CDR1 SGHTA, CDR2 FQGTGA. This CDR3 is 15 amino acids long. CDR3 residues: CASTPSGISYNEQFF. CDR3 nucleotides: TGTGCCAGCACTCCTAGCGGGATTTCCTACAATGAGCAGTTCTTC.

For this clonotype: A much larger clone differs by one base, so this may be a read error. The CDR3 loop reads CASSEGDRWTEASF. The CDR3 DNA follows: TGTGCCAGCAGTGAAGGGGACAGGTGGACTGAAGCTTCCTTT. This chain joins TRBV6-1 and TRBJ1-1; 8 positions agree with TRBD1. The CDR3 is 14 amino acids. Germline CDR1 reads MNHNS; CDR2 reads SASEGT.

The genes are TRBV20-1 and TRBJ2-7, with 9 bases that match TRBD2. The CDR3 spans 14 residues. Trimming at V came to 6 bases and at J to 2 bases, leaving 8 bases not matched to a gene. The germline CDR1 and CDR2 sequences are DFQATT and SNEGSKA (reference sequence). The CDR3 bases are TGCAGTGCCCCGCTAGCGGGGCATACCTACGAGCAGTACTTC. Amino acid sequence: CSAPLAGHTYEQYF.

The rearrangement links TRBV11-2 to TRBJ2-1; maybe TRBD2 (6 bases). The V end lost 7 bases, the J end lost 8 bases, and 21 bases lay between the germline ends. CDR1 is SGHAT and CDR2 is FQNNGV in the germline V gene. The CDR3 runs to 15 residues. The CDR3 region has the DNA TGTGCCAGCATCTTCGGGCAGGGAGGTATAGATGAGCAGTTCTTC. Its translation is CASIFGQGGIDEQFF.

Regarding this clonotype: Its ends do not fully match the called genes, so a read error is possible. The gene calls are TRBV6-1 and TRBJ2-7; D remains ambiguous. This CDR3 is built from 12 residues. Germline V gene sequence: CDR1 MNHNS, CDR2 SASEGT. The CDR3 DNA reads TGTGCCAGCAGTATCGGACCCTACGAGCAATACTTC. It encodes CASSIGPYEQYF.

There are a few counts of this clonotype. The chain recombines TRBV30 with TRBJ2-1, with 8 bases identical to TRBD1. The CDR3 runs 13 residues. V shed 2 bases and J 9 bases; nucleotides not matched to a gene: 6. Germline CDR1 is GTSNPN and CDR2 is SVGIG (reference sequence). CDR3 protein: CAWSNQGASEQFF. Here the CDR3 DNA reads TGTGCCTGGAGTAACCAGGGGGCGAGTGAGCAGTTCTTC.

CDR3 nucleotides: TGTGCCAGTAGGACCGGGCCTAGCTCCTACGAGCAGTACTTC. It is translated as CASRTGPSSYEQYF. The V gene is TRBV19, the J gene TRBJ2-7; D uncertain. The germline V gene has CDR1 LNHDA and CDR2 SQIVND (reference sequence). CDR3 size: 14 residues. V was clipped by 6 bases and J by 0 bases, with 12 bases between them.

This rearrangement joins TRBV28 to TRBJ2-7; TRBD1 matches at 7 bases. V was clipped by 6 bases and J by 4 bases; unmatched bases: 9. The CDR3 is 14 amino acids. Germline V gene lookup returns CDR1 MDHEN and CDR2 SYDVKM. This chain's CDR3 is CASRPTGEVYEQYF. The DNA of the CDR3 is TGTGCCAGCAGACCAACAGGGGAAGTATACGAGCAGTACTTC.

On this clonotype: In this CDR3 the conserved last residue, phenylalanine or tryptophan, is missing, so a read error is likely. It is unclear where the CDR3 begins or ends on the DNA, so no DNA is shown, and the CDR3 is as TCRdb lists it. The CDR3 sequence: CASSPAQGAGEALY. The V gene is TRBV11-2, the J gene TRBJ1-1; the table calls TRBD1, which could not be checked here. CDR1 SGHAT and CDR2 FQNNGV come from the germline V gene. Both ends counted, the CDR3 spans 14 residues.

Of note for this clonotype: Without the conserved terminal phenylalanine or tryptophan, this CDR3 likely stems from a read error. The chain combines TRBV11-1 with TRBJ2-2; D is undetermined. With 2 bases removed from V and 8 bases from J, the gap between germline ends came to 15 bases. Germline CDR1 is SGHAT and CDR2 is FQDESV (reference sequence). The CDR3 length is 15 residues. The CDR3 coding sequence is TGTGCCAGCAGCTTAACGCGGTCCCCCGGAGGGGAGCTGTTTCTT. Protein sequence: CASSLTRSPGGELFL.

With respect to this clonotype: Germline and junction disagree at one end, which may indicate a read error. The chain has TRBV2 and TRBJ1-4; 8 bases agree with TRBD1. The CDR3 is 13 amino acids. Germline V gene lookup returns CDR1 SNHLY and CDR2 FYNNEI. CDR3 coding DNA: TGTGCCACGTCCTCAGGGGGCCTGGAAAATCTGTTTTTT. This encodes CATSSGGLENLFF. The whole variable domain, filled in from reference TRBV2 and TRBJ1-4, reads EPEVTQTPSHQVTQMGQEVILRCVPISNHLYFYWYRQILGQKVEFLVSFYNNEISEKSEIFDDQFSVERPDGSNFTLKIRSTKLEDSAMYFCATSSGGLENLFFGSGTQLSVL.

This clonotype has a handful of counts. This may come from a read error, since a much larger clone is one base off. V gene TRBV6-5 combines with J gene TRBJ2-6; 8 positions match TRBD1. This CDR3 has 17 amino acids. Germline V gene sequence: CDR1 MNHEY, CDR2 SVGAGI. CDR3 DNA: TGTGCCAGCAGATTAGGACAGGGATCCTCTGGGGCCAACGTCCTGTCTTTC. This translates into CASRLGQGSSGANVLSF.

This clonotype has a handful of counts. The chain has TRBV18 and TRBJ2-1; D call uncertain. CDR3 length: 12 amino acids. Deletions cut 8 bases from V and 1 base from J, with 6 bases between. Germline V gives CDR1 KGHSH, CDR2 LQKENI. The CDR3: CASTRSYNEQFF. Here the CDR3 DNA reads TGTGCCAGCACTCGATCCTACAATGAGCAGTTCTTC.

To note about this clonotype: One junction end does not reproduce the germline sequence, and a read error may be involved. V is TRBV11-2 and J is TRBJ2-7, with D maybe TRBD2 (5 bases). Germline CDR1 reads SGHAT; CDR2 reads FQNNGV. This CDR3 is 14 amino acids long. CDR3 sequence (DNA): TGTGCCAGCAGCCCCAGGTCATCCCTGTGGGAGCACCACTTC. It encodes CASSPRSSLWEHHF.

Concerning this clonotype: Possible read error: a much larger clone is one base away. The chain links TRBV5-6 to TRBJ2-6, with D possibly matching TRBD2 (6 bases). The germline V and J ends were trimmed by 4 bases and 4 bases, with 12 bases remaining between them. This CDR3 region has 15 residues. The germline CDR1 and CDR2 sequences are SGHDT and YYEEEE. The CDR3 bases are TGTGCCAGCAGCCGCGGGATATTCGGGGCCAACGTCCTGACTTTC. This translates into CASSRGIFGANVLTF. Based on the CDR3 plus reference TRBV5-6 and TRBJ2-6, the full variable domain is DAGVTQSPTHLIKTRGQQVTLRCSPKSGHDTVSWYQQALGQGPQFIFQYYEEEERQRGNFPDRFSGHQFPNYSSELNVNALLLGDSALYLCASSRGIFGANVLTFGAGSRLTVL.

Comments on this clonotype: The junction departs from the called germline gene at one end, perhaps through a read error. V gene TRBV11-1 combines with J gene TRBJ2-3; D perhaps matches TRBD2 (6 bases). The CDR3 loop spans 15 amino acids. The germline CDR1 and CDR2 sequences are SGHAT and FQDESV (reference sequence). Here the CDR3 DNA reads TGTGCCAGCAGCTACGGACTACCCAGTGAAGATATGCAGTATTTT. Encoded protein: CASSYGLPSEDMQYF.

This clonotype was recorded a few times. The CDR3: CASSKNHMETQYF. The CDR3 DNA follows: TGTGCCAGCAGTAAGAACCACATGGAGACCCAGTACTTC. The gene calls are TRBV7-9 and TRBJ2-5, with D unresolved. The V and J ends lost 6 bases and 5 bases respectively, with 13 bases between them. The V gene's germline CDR1 is SEHNR and CDR2 FQNEAQ (reference sequence). The CDR3 is made up of 13 amino acids.

At least ten counts were recorded for this clonotype. The CDR3 spells CASSFGGGGGNTIYF. CDR3 sequence (DNA): TGTGCCAGCAGTTTTGGGGGAGGAGGTGGAAACACCATATATTTT. The V call is TRBV12-3 or TRBV12-4, the J call TRBJ1-3; tentative D call: TRBD1 (5 bases). V was pared by 3 bases and J by 3 bases, with 12 bases between. The CDR3 runs to 15 residues.

The V gene is TRBV2, the J gene TRBJ2-7; D possibly corresponds to TRBD2 (6 bases). Germline lookup yields CDR1 SNHLY and CDR2 FYNNEI. The CDR3 has 14 amino acids. V lost 10 bases and J lost 5, with 21 bases in between. The CDR3 reads CANNEAGIGNEQYF. As DNA, the CDR3 is TGTGCCAACAATGAAGCGGGTATTGGGAACGAGCAGTACTTC.

Worth noting for this clonotype: Given the absence of the conserved phenylalanine or tryptophan at the CDR3 end, a read error is likely. No DNA is shown, since the ends of the CDR3 on it are uncertain; the CDR3 is the one TCRdb lists. The rearrangement joins TRBV11-2 to TRBJ2-2; no DNA check was done on the table's D call, TRBD1. Termini included, the CDR3 measures 13 amino acids. Germline V gives CDR1 SGHAT, CDR2 FQNNGV. The CDR3 protein is CASSLGLGTEPFS.

The chain employs TRBV11-2 and TRBJ2-7; D gene unclear. CDR3 length: 13 residues. V lost 8 bases and J 5 bases, leaving 16 bases between the germline ends. CDR1 is SGHAT, CDR2 FQNNGV, per germline. The CDR3 region has the DNA TGTGCCAGCGGCCGCCAGATGTTTAACGAGCAGTACTTC. It is translated as CASGRQMFNEQYF.

This clonotype was counted at least ten times. V is TRBV29-1 and J is TRBJ2-1; D is possibly TRBD2 (5 bases). CDR1 and CDR2 (germline): SQVTM, ANQGSEA. The CDR3 runs 16 residues. The V and J ends lost 0 bases and 8 bases respectively, with 20 bases between them. DNA for the CDR3: TGCAGCGTTGAAGATCGGAAGCGAACGGCGGGCGATGAGCAGTTCTTC. Protein product: CSVEDRKRTAGDEQFF.

This clonotype was detected a few times. The rearrangement links TRBV14 to TRBJ2-7; D is possibly TRBD2 (8 bases). The CDR3 is 15 amino acids. V was shortened by 2 bases and J by 7 bases, with 18 bases between the two germline ends. CDR1 and CDR2 from the germline V gene are SGHDN and FVKESK. This CDR3 is CASSQTGLGGWEQYF. The DNA of the CDR3 is TGTGCCAGCAGCCAAACGGGACTAGGGGGCTGGGAGCAGTACTTC. Using reference TRBV14 and TRBJ2-7 for the parts outside the CDR3, the full variable domain is EAGVTQFPSHSVIEKGQTVTLRCDPISGHDNLYWYRRVMGKEIKFLLHFVKESKQDESGMPNNRFLAERTGGTYSTLKVQPAELEDSGVYFCASSQTGLGGWEQYFGPGTRLTVT.

On this clonotype itself: It may be a read error: a sequence one base away is much more abundant. Since no conserved phenylalanine or tryptophan closes the CDR3, a read error is the likely cause. The CDR3 region is CASSFPGNTEAFL. CDR3 nucleotides: TGTGCCAGCAGCTTTCCAGGGAACACTGAAGCTTTCTTA. The rearrangement joins TRBV7-8 to TRBJ1-1; D gene uncertain. The CDR3 contains 13 residues. V was trimmed by 3 bases and J by 1 base, leaving 6 bases between them. Germline V gene lookup returns CDR1 SGHVS and CDR2 FQNEAQ.

Details on this clonotype: A read error may be the cause here, since a much bigger clone is one base away. The chain links TRBV12-3 or TRBV12-4 to TRBJ1-1; D unclear. V lost 6 bases, J lost 3 bases, and 5 bases lay in between. This CDR3 is built from 11 residues. The CDR3 bases are TGTGCCAGCAGGGAATACACTGAAGCTTTCTTT. It translates to CASREYTEAFF.

Comment on this clonotype: The junction does not match germline at one end; this may be a read error. V usage is TRBV11-2 and J usage is TRBJ2-3; 10 bases align to TRBD2. Germline assignment: CDR1 SGHAT and CDR2 FQNNGV. There are 16 residues in the CDR3. The CDR3 region has the DNA TGTGTCAGCTGTTTAGGGGGACTAGCGTGGACAGATACGCAGTATTTT. Encoded protein: CVSCLGGLAWTDTQYF. Full variable domain (missing parts from reference TRBV11-2 and TRBJ2-3): EAGVAQSPRYKIIEKRQSVAFWCNPISGHATLYWYQQILGQGPKLLIQFQNNGVVDDSQLPKDRFSAERLKGVDSTLKIQPAKLEDSAVYLCVSCLGGLAWTDTQYFGPGTRLTVL.